A selection of T cell receptor beta chains follows, all from one sample in a study of cytomegalovirus exposure and HLA in healthy donors. The data were produced by immunoSEQ multiplex PCR, yet TCRdb's version contains in-frame clones alone and is incomplete. The profile shows about 180,000 clones, 79% of them singletons. Sample: PBMCs. The receptors come from a woman aged 35 to 49 in good health and CMV-seronegative. CDR3s include the opening cysteine and the closing phenylalanine or tryptophan. Fields, in order: J gene, D gene, clone size, V gene, CDR3 DNA, CDR3 protein. A D gene is named only where the DNA matches it firmly. Clone size is stated in some rows and not others, as once, few, many or a class when expanded.

>TRBJ2-7|NA|NA|TRBV5-1
TGCGCCAGCAGCTTTAGCGCAAGCTCCTACGAGCAGTACTTC
CASSFSASSYEQYF
>TRBJ1-5|NA|few|TRBV6-5
TGTGCCAGCAGAGGCCTAGGCAATCAGCCCCAGCATTTT
CASRGLGNQPQHF
>TRBJ1-1|NA|NA|TRBV28
TGTGCCAGCAGTTCCGACAGGGAAGCTTTCTTT
CASSSDREAFF
>TRBJ2-5|NA|NA|TRBV13
TGTGCCAGCAGCCCAGGGGGGGAGACCCAGTACTTC
CASSPGGETQYF
>TRBJ2-2|NA|NA|TRBV4-3
TGCGCCAGCAGCCAAGATCTCGGGGGGCCCGCCGGGGAGCTGTTTTTT
CASSQDLGGPAGELFF
>TRBJ2-7|NA|NA|TRBV29-1
TGCAGCGTGGCCGCCCGGGGTTCCTACGAGCAGTACTTC
CSVAARGSYEQYF
>TRBJ2-1|NA|few|TRBV7-2
TGTGCCAGCAGCTTAGATGGGGGCCCCTTTGTCGATGAGCAGTTCTTC
CASSLDGGPFVDEQFF
>TRBJ2-7|TRBD1|NA|TRBV7-8
TGTGCCAGCAGCCCCCGGGTAGGTGTCGGGACAGGATACACCTACGAGCAGTACTTC
CASSPRVGVGTGYTYEQYF
>TRBJ1-5|TRBD1|many|TRBV4-2
TGTGCCAGCAGCCAAGAGGTGACAGGGGCGGGTCAGCCCCAGCATTTT
CASSQEVTGAGQPQHF
>TRBJ1-5|TRBD1|few|TRBV18
TGTGCCAGCTCACCGGACAGGGGTGGCAATCAGCCCCAGCATTTT
CASSPDRGGNQPQHF
>TRBJ1-2|NA|NA|TRBV6-5
TGTGCCAGCAGTGAAGATAGCAGACCCTATGGCTACACCTTC
CASSEDSRPYGYTF
>TRBJ1-3|TRBD1|NA|TRBV30
TGTGCCTGGACCGTACCAGGGGGCCCAGGTGGAAACACCATATATTTT
CAWTVPGGPGGNTIYF
>TRBJ2-4|NA|once|TRBV5-1
TGCGCCAGCAGCTTGTCAGGGGCCAAAAACATTCAGTACTTC
CASSLSGAKNIQYF